The 2 T cell receptor beta chains below come from one sample, sequenced in a study of T cells in women clearing cervical HPV infection. Measured with immunoSEQ multiplex PCR; TCRdb has only the in-frame clones, and not every one. This sample's table has around 28,000 clones. The specimen was blood buffy coat. These receptors were collected from a woman aged 18 to 69 with a cervical HPV16 infection that either progressed to CIN3+ or cleared (not recorded which).

Comments on this clone: The CDR3 is cut off 3 residues early in the read; its end comes from the germline J gene. The chain employs TRBV2 and TRBJ2-7; D not certain. The CDR3 spans 10 residues. V was pared by 10 bases and J by 2 bases, with 6 bases between. Looked up from germline, CDR1 is SNHLY and CDR2 is FYNNEI. CDR3 DNA, as far as it was read: TGTGCCACCACGGCCTACGAG. Translated: CATTAYE. The entire CDR3 sequence reads CATTAYEQYF.

In regard to this clone: The read terminates 3 residues ahead of where the CDR3 ends, so the germline J gene completes it. V is TRBV4-1 and J is TRBJ1-2; a possible D gene is TRBD1 (6 bases). CDR3 length: 14 residues. Trimming removed 4 bases at V and 1 base at J, with 10 bases between. Germline CDR1 and CDR2: MGHRA and YSYEKL. The sequenced CDR3 bases are TGCGCCAGCAGCCCGACGGACAGTAACTATGGC. It is translated as CASSPTDSNYG. The full CDR3 reads CASSPTDSNYGYTF.